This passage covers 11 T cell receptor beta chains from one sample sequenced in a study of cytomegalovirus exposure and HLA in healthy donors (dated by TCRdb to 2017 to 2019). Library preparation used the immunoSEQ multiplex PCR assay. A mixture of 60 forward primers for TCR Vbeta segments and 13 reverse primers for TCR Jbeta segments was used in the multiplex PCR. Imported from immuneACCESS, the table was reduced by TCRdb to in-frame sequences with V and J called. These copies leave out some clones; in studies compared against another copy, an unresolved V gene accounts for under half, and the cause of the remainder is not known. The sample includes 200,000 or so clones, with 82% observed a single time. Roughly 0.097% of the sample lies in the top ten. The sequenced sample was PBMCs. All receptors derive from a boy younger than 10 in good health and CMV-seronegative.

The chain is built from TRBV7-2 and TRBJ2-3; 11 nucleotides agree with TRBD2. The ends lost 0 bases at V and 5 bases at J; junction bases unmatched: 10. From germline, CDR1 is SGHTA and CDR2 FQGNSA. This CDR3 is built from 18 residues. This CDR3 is CASSLAASGGLPGDTQYF. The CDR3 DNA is TGTGCCAGCAGCTTAGCTGCTAGCGGGGGGCTCCCGGGAGATACGCAGTATTTT.

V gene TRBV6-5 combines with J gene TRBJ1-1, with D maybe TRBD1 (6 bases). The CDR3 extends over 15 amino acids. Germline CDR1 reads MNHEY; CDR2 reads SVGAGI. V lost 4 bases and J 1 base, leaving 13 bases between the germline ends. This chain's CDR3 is CASSFTGSGNTEAFF. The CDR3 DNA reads TGTGCCAGCAGTTTCACAGGGTCGGGGAACACTGAAGCTTTCTTT.

The CDR3 reads CASTLGRRTSGTTGYF. The CDR3 DNA is TGTGCCAGCACCCTCGGTAGGAGGACTAGCGGTACCACGGGGTATTTT. J is TRBJ2-3 and V is TRBV27, with TRBD2 identical over 10 bases. CDR3 length: 16 residues. Trimming at V came to 7 bases and at J to 14 bases, leaving 21 bases not matched to a gene. Per the germline V gene, CDR1 is MNHEY and CDR2 is SMNVEV (reference sequence).

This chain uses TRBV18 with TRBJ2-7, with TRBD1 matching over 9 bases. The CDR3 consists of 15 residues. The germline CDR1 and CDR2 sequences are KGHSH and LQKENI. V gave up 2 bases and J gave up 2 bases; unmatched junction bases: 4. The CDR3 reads CASSPGTGSPYEQYF. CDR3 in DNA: TGTGCCAGCTCACCAGGGACAGGGAGCCCCTACGAGCAGTACTTC.

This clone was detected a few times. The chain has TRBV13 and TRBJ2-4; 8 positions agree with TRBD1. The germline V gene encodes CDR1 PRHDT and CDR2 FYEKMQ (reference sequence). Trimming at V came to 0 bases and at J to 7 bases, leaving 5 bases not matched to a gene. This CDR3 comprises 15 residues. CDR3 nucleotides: TGTGCCAGCAGCTTAGGCCGAACAGGGGGGAACATTCAGTACTTC. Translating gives CASSLGRTGGNIQYF. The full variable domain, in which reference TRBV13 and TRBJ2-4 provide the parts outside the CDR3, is AAGVIQSPRHLIKEKRETATLKCYPIPRHDTVYWYQQGPGQDPQFLISFYEKMQSDKGSIPDRFSAQQFSDYHSELNMSSLELGDSALYFCASSLGRTGGNIQYFGAGTRLSVL.

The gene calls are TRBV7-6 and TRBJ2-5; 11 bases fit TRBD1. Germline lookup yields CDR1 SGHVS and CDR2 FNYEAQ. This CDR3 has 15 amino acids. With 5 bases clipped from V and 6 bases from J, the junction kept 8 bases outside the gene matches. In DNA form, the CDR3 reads TGTGCCAGCAGCCCTGGACAGGGGGCGGGAAAGACCCAGTACTTC. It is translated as CASSPGQGAGKTQYF.

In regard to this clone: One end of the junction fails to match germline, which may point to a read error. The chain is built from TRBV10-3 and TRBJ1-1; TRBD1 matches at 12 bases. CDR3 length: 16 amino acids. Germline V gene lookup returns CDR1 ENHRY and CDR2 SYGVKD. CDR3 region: CAISTGTGGLKTEAFF. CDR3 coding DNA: TGTGCCATCAGTACTGGGACAGGGGGCTTGAAAACTGAAGCTTTCTTT.

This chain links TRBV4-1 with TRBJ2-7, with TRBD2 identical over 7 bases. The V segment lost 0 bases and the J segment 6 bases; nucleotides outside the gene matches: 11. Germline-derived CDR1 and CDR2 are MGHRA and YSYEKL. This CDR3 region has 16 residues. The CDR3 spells CASSQEYGLDLIEQYF. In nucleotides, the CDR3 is TGCGCCAGCAGCCAAGAGTACGGACTAGACTTGATCGAGCAGTACTTC.

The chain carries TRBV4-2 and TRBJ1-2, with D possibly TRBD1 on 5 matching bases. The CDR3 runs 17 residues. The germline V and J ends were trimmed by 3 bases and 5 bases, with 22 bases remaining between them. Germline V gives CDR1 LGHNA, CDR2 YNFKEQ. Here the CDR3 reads CASSQNPDVRGSYGYTF. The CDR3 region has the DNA TGTGCCAGCAGCCAGAACCCAGACGTGCGGGGGAGTTATGGCTACACCTTC.

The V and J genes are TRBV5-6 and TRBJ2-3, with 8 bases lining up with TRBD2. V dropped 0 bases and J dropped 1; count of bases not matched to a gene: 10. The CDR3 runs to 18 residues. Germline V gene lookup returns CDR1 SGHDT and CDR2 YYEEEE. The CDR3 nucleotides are TGTGCCAGCAGCTTGGCCAGAGTAGCGGGGAGCCGCACAGATACGCAGTATTTT. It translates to CASSLARVAGSRTDTQYF. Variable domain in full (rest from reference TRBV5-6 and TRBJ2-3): DAGVTQSPTHLIKTRGQQVTLRCSPKSGHDTVSWYQQALGQGPQFIFQYYEEEERQRGNFPDRFSGHQFPNYSSELNVNALLLGDSALYLCASSLARVAGSRTDTQYFGPGTRLTVL.

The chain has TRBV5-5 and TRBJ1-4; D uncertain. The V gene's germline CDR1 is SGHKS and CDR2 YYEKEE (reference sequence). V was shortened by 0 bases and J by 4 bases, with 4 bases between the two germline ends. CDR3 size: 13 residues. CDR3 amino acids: CASSLDHNEKLFF. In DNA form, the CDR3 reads TGTGCCAGCAGCTTGGATCATAATGAAAAACTGTTTTTT.